The 2 T cell receptor beta chains listed next were all sequenced from one sample in a study of Graves' ophthalmopathy and Graves' hyperthyroidism. CDR3 regions of TCR beta were amplified from RNA transcripts. The first round was an RT-PCR with HTBI primers, and the second round was a multiplex PCR. One entry per CDR3 protein results from TCRdb running MiXCR on the multiplex PCR reads. Of more than 1,000,000 distinct CDR3 sequences listed, 35% to 45% are singletons. Sequencing was carried out using peripheral blood or thyroid tissue (not recorded which). The receptors stem from an adult man with Graves' hyperthyroidism.

This clonotype was counted a few times. Here the CDR3 reads CASSQPGQAESEAFF. In DNA form, the CDR3 reads TGTGCCAGTAGTCAACCGGGACAGGCCGAATCTGAAGCTTTCTTT. The chain couples TRBV19 to TRBJ1-1; 8 positions match TRBD1. The germline gives CDR1 LNHDA, CDR2 SQIVND (reference sequence). The CDR3 has 15 amino acids. After removal of 5 bases from V and 6 bases from J, the junction contained 11 bases not matched to a gene.

This clonotype has a count of ten or more. The chain has TRBV10-3 and TRBJ1-5, with no clear D. Trimming removed 4 bases from V and 0 bases from J, with 16 bases in between. Germline CDR1 is ENHRY and CDR2 is SYGVKD. The CDR3 covers 17 residues. The CDR3: CAISAAPGVSSNQPQHF. The CDR3 DNA is TGTGCCATCAGTGCCGCCCCGGGCGTTTCTAGCAATCAGCCCCAGCATTTT.